The present T cell receptor (beta chain) was sequenced within a study of CD8+CD57+ T cells in acquired aplastic anemia. Background on the study: DNA recovered from sorted CD4+ and CD8+ cells had a mean of approximately 3 ug.

Study conclusions and caveats: Patients and controls were found to share twenty-nine CD8+ CDR3 sequences.

Germline CDR1 reads SNHLY; CDR2 reads FYNNEI. The CDR3 has 14 residues. The ends were cut back, 6 bases at V and 3 bases at J, with 14 bases in the middle. Sequencing involved patients with CD8+CD57+ cell expansion previously shown by flow cytometry. Each patient gave a blood sample that was collected before any therapy had been received. The study profiled TCR beta VDJ and CDR3 using genomic DNA as template. TCRdb re-derived calls from the reads in MiXCR, one entry per CDR3 protein. The data hold hundreds of thousands of distinct CDR3 sequences, with 82% observed a single time. Worth noting for this clonotype: Its antigen is undetermined.

The gene calls are TRBV2 and TRBJ1-2; D is unclear. The sample was sorted CD4+, CD8+, or CD8+CD57+ T cells (not recorded which) from PBMCs. The sequence derives from a human donor with aplastic anemia. In DNA, the CDR3 is TGTGCCAGCAGCCCGGGTTCCTCCCACTATGGCTACACCTTC. Its translation: CASSPGSSHYGYTF.